This T cell receptor beta chain was captured by sequencing in a study of blood T cell repertoires in COVID-19. Trimming cost V 2 bases and J 7 bases, with 21 bases left between them. The length of the CDR3 is 18 residues. CDR1 MNHNS and CDR2 SASEGT come from the germline V gene. Only in-frame clones appear in the TCRdb table, and some are missing; sequencing was by immunoSEQ multiplex PCR. Seen here are 350,000 to 400,000 clones, about 89% observed once, and the top ten hold roughly 2%. Participants were placed into cohorts based on the clinical history they reported. Material for sequencing was PBMCs or T cells enriched from blood (not recorded which). This TCR was sampled from a man aged 35 to 55 in a cohort exposed to, infected with or recovered from COVID-19 (not recorded which). This sequence joins TRBV6-1 and TRBJ1-6; a weak D match, TRBD1 (6 bases). The CDR3 region has the DNA TGTGCCAGCAGTGAAAGGATACGGCAGGGGTCAAGCAATTCACCCCTCCACTTT. The encoded protein is CASSERIRQGSSNSPLHF.